This T cell receptor beta chain came from a study of blood T cell repertoires in COVID-19. Authors' methods: From reference gene primer amplification, estimates of nucleated cell counts were derived. Repertoires were generated with immunoSEQ multiplex PCR, while TCRdb's copy carries only in-frame clones and drops some. V, J and clone size are taken as reported in that table, and D and trimming were inferred from the DNA itself. The top ten hold 3% to 4% of the sample, which has roughly 200,000 clones, 70% to 90% seen once. The CDR3 runs to 14 residues. The V and J ends lost 3 bases and 8 bases, in that order; junction bases with no gene match: 5. The germline gives CDR1 MDHEN, CDR2 SYDVKM.

The sequenced material came from peripheral blood. This chain links TRBV28 with TRBJ1-4; TRBD1 matches 8 bases. The clonotype originates from a man aged 60-69 years with acute or convalescent COVID-19. Here the CDR3 DNA reads TGTGCCAGCAGTTTGACAGGGGCGGCCGAAAAACTGTTTTTT. Translation: CASSLTGAAEKLFF.